The 8 T cell receptor beta chains reported below all come from one sample, sequenced in a study of T cells in Graves' hyperthyroidism and ophthalmopathy. It was RNA transcripts that yielded the amplified TCR beta CDR3 regions. Primed by the HTBI set, a first-round RT-PCR was run on the TCR CDR3. TCRdb re-called the multiplex PCR reads with MiXCR, one entry per CDR3 protein. The sample contains 340,000 or so distinct CDR3 sequences, around a sixth of which appear only once. Input material: blood. The receptors derive from a man under 40 with Graves' hyperthyroidism.

V and J are TRBV4-2 and TRBJ2-2; D gene uncertain. V was clipped by 0 bases and J by 6 bases, with 14 bases between them. This CDR3 region has 16 residues. Germline V gene sequence: CDR1 LGHNA, CDR2 YNFKEQ. As DNA, the CDR3 is TGTGCCAGCAGCCAAGAGGAACAGATGGACGCCGGGGAGCTGTTTTTT. Translated: CASSQEEQMDAGELFF.

This clonotype came up many times. The genes are TRBV28 and TRBJ1-2; TRBD1 matches 7 bases. Trimming took 10 bases from V and 3 from J; bases not matched to a gene: 5. Germline values: CDR1 MDHEN, CDR2 SYDVKM. CDR3 size: 12 residues. CDR3 DNA: TGTGCCACCGTACAGGGGTACTATGGCTACACCTTC. Translating gives CATVQGYYGYTF.

The V call is TRBV19, the J call TRBJ1-4; tentative D call: TRBD1 (5 bases). Germline values: CDR1 LNHDA, CDR2 SQIVND (reference sequence). V was trimmed by 9 bases and J by 5 bases, leaving 19 bases between them. The CDR3 loop spans 15 amino acids. CDR3 loop: CASHRDSFLNEKLFF. In DNA, the CDR3 is TGTGCCAGCCACCGTGACAGTTTCCTCAATGAAAAACTGTTTTTT.

This clonotype has ten or more counts. The gene calls are TRBV11-2 and TRBJ2-7, with 9 bases fitting TRBD2. J was trimmed by 3 bases and V by 0 bases; bases with no gene match: 9. The CDR3 has 17 amino acids. Per the germline V gene, CDR1 is SGHAT and CDR2 is FQNNGV. The CDR3 region is CASSLDIRLAGSYEQYF. The CDR3 region has the DNA TGTGCCAGCAGCTTAGATATTAGGCTAGCGGGAAGCTACGAGCAGTACTTC.

There are many counts of this clonotype. V is TRBV12-3 or TRBV12-4 and J is TRBJ1-2; 11 bases align to TRBD1. Trimming cost V 3 bases and J 4 bases; bases outside gene matches: 1. This CDR3 is built from 14 residues. This chain's CDR3 is CASSFGTGGYGYTF. The DNA for the CDR3 is TGTGCCAGCAGTTTCGGGACAGGGGGCTATGGCTACACCTTC.

This clonotype was detected a few times. This chain uses TRBV18 with TRBJ2-7, with D tentatively TRBD2 (5 bases). Trimming removed 6 bases at V and 2 bases at J, with 11 bases between. This CDR3 is 13 amino acids long. Germline V CDR1 and CDR2: KGHSH, LQKENI. CDR3 amino acids: CASSRAEAYEQYF. The CDR3 DNA follows: TGTGCCAGCTCGCGGGCCGAAGCCTACGAGCAGTACTTC.

The chain joins TRBV19 to TRBJ1-2; 8 positions agree with TRBD1. The CDR3 is 15 amino acids. J gave up 8 bases and V 3 bases, and 11 bases lay outside the gene matches. Germline V gene data show CDR1 as LNHDA and CDR2 as SQIVND (reference sequence). CDR3 coding DNA: TGTGCCAGTAGTATCGGGAGTGGGGGACAGGCGGGCTACACCTTC. Amino acids: CASSIGSGGQAGYTF.

This clonotype was observed many times. The J gene is TRBJ2-1, the V gene TRBV2; 9 nucleotides line up with TRBD2. V lost 7 bases and J lost 2; bases outside the gene matches: 3. CDR3 size: 14 residues. Germline lookup yields CDR1 SNHLY and CDR2 FYNNEI. DNA for the CDR3: TGTGCCAGCATTCAGCGGGAGGCCTACAATGAGCAGTTCTTC. Its protein product is CASIQREAYNEQFF.